The clone carrying this T cell receptor beta chain has a handful of counts. The data derive from a study of blood T cell repertoires in COVID-19. Looking at the study overall: Sample material is recorded as cDNA or gDNA derived from T cells, B-cell-depleted T cells, or PBMCs.

CDR3 length equals 12 residues. The germline V and J ends were trimmed by 4 bases and 4 bases, with 9 bases remaining between them. The germline V gene encodes CDR1 SQVTM and CDR2 ANQGSEA. As originally analysed: Amplification of reference gene primers provided the estimated nucleated cell counts. Libraries were prepared by immunoSEQ multiplex PCR; TCRdb keeps only in-frame clonotypes and omits some of them. V, J and clone size are taken as reported in that table, and D and trimming were inferred from the DNA itself. This repertoire shows roughly 160,000 clones, over 80% found once; its top ten account for less than 5%.

This TCR derives from an older woman who had recovered from COVID-19. The sequencing input was peripheral blood. J is TRBJ2-3 and V is TRBV29-1; D is unresolved. The DNA of the CDR3 is TGCAGCGTTGTGCAAGCCTCAGATACGCAGTATTTT. Amino acid sequence: CSVVQASDTQYF.